This TCR beta chain was sequenced in a study of tumor-infiltrating lymphocytes in primary liver carcinoma. Whole-study context: These patients were men and women whose ages were 30 to 69 years. Yields of productive TCRbeta reads ranged from roughly 3.5 to 8 million per sample and were similar across tissue types. General study findings and limits: Relative to blood, tumors carried a significantly larger fraction of the repertoire in their top 250 clones (p = 0.039). Reduced overlap was seen in tumor-adjacent and tumor-blood pairs versus tumor region pairs.

The blood RNA (from unsorted whole blood) was obtained, and germline DNA was also extracted. As concerns this clonotype: Its antigen is as yet unknown.

The input was 400 to 500 ng total RNA; TCR beta cDNA was made from it with a constant-region primer. Slightly modified ARM-PCR with three nested multiplex PCR rounds yielded TCR beta libraries. One entry per CDR3 protein results from TCRdb running MiXCR on the multiplex PCR reads. Of approximately 300,000 distinct CDR3 sequences listed, about 60% were seen once; the top ten hold 9%. The material sequenced was peripheral blood. The source is a man aged 35 to 55 with primary liver carcinoma and hepatitis B virus infection.

The CDR3: CSVQQGTPTDTQYF. Written as DNA, the CDR3 is TGCAGCGTTCAACAGGGGACCCCCACAGATACGCAGTATTTT. The genes are TRBV29-1 and TRBJ2-3, with 7 bases identical to TRBD1. Per the germline V gene, CDR1 is SQVTM and CDR2 is ANQGSEA. V was pared by 5 bases and J by 2 bases, with 7 bases of the junction left unmatched. This CDR3 spans 14 amino acids.